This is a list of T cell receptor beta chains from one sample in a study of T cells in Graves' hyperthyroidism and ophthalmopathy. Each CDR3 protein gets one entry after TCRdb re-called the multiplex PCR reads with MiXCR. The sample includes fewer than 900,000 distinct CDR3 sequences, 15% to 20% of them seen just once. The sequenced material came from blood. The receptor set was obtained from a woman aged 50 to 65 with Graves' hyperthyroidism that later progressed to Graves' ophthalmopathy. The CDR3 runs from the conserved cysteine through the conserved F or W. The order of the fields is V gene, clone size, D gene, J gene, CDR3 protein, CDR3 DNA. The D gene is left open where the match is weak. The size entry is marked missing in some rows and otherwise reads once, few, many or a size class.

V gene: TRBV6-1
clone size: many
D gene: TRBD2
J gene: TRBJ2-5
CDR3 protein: CASVQLAGGGETQYF
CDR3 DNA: TGTGCCAGCGTCCAACTAGCGGGGGGCGGGGAGACCCAGTACTTC

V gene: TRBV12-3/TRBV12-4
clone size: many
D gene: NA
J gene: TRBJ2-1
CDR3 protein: CASDSIDNEQFF
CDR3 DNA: TGTGCCAGCGATTCTATCGACAATGAGCAGTTCTTC

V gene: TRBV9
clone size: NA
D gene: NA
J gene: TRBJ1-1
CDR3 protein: CGSSFNSENTEAFF
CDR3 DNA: TGTGGCAGCAGCTTCAACAGTGAGAACACTGAAGCTTTCTTT

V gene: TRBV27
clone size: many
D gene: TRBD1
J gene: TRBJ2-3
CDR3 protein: CASSFWDRRTDTQYF
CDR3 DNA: TGTGCCAGCAGTTTTTGGGACAGACGCACAGATACGCAGTATTTT

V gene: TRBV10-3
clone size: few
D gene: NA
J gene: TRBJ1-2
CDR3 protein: CAISESGRGDYGYTF
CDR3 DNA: TGTGCCATCAGTGAGTCAGGCAGGGGTGACTATGGCTACACCTTC

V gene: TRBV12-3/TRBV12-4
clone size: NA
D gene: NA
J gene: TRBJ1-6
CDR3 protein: CASSFEESPLHF
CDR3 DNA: TGTGCCAGCAGCTTCGAGGAATCACCCCTCCACTTT

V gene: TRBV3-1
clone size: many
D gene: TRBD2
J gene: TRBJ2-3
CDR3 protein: CASSQASGPTDTQYF
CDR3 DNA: TGTGCCAGCAGCCAAGCTAGCGGACCCACAGATACGCAGTATTTT

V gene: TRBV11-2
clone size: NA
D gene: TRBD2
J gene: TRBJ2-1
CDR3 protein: CASSSILAGKGNEQFF
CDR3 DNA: TGTGCCAGCAGCTCGATACTAGCGGGAAAGGGTAATGAGCAGTTCTTC

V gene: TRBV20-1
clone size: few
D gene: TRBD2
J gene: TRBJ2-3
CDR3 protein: CSAPREAGYTDTQYF
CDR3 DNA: TGCAGTGCCCCTCGGGAGGCGGGGTACACAGATACGCAGTATTTT

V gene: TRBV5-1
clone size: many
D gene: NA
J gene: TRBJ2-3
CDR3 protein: CASSLEGDESTDTQYF
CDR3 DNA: TGCGCCAGCAGCTTGGAGGGGGACGAAAGCACAGATACGCAGTATTTT

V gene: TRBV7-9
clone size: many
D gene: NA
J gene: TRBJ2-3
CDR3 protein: CASSLDYSTDTQYF
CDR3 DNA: TGTGCCAGCAGCTTGGACTACAGCACAGATACGCAGTATTTT

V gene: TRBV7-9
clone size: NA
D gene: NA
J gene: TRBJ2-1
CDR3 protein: CASGGANYNEQFF
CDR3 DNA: TGTGCCAGCGGGGGGGCGAACTACAATGAGCAGTTCTTC

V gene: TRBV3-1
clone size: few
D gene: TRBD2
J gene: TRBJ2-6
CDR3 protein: CASSPPVRGGLAGANVLTF
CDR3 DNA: TGTGCCAGCAGCCCACCTGTCCGGGGGGGTTTGGCTGGGGCCAACGTCCTGACTTTC

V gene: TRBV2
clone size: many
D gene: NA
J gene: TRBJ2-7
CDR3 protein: CASNAVGVYEQYF
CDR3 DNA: TGTGCCAGCAATGCGGTCGGAGTCTACGAGCAGTACTTC

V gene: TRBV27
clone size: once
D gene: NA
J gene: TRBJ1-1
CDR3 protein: CASSKNRVGHTEAFF
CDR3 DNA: TGTGCCAGCAGTAAGAACAGGGTGGGCCACACTGAAGCTTTCTTT

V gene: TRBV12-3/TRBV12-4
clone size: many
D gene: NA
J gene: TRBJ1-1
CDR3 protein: CASSRGREAFF
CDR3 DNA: TGTGCCAGCTCTCGGGGCAGGGAAGCTTTCTTT

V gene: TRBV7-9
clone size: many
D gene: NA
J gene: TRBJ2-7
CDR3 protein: CASSLDWLPYEQYF
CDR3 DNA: TGTGCCAGCAGCTTAGATTGGCTACCCTACGAGCAGTACTTC

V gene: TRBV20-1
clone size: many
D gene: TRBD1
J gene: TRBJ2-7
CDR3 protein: CSAKTGGVSYEQYF
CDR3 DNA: TGCAGTGCAAAGACAGGGGGCGTCTCCTACGAGCAGTACTTC

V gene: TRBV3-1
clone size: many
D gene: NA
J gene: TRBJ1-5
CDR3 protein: CASSQGGRGTAQHF
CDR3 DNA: TGTGCCAGCAGCCAGGGGGGACGGGGAACAGCCCAGCATTTT